This TCR beta chain is drawn from a study of OX40 agonist ivuxolimab in advanced cancers. Study-wide points: More expanded clones were seen, on average, in CD8+ T cells than in CD4+.

CDR1 and CDR2 (germline): SNHLY, FYNNEI. This CDR3 is built from 16 residues. The junction had 9 bases not matched to a gene; V was cut back by 6 bases and J by 3 bases. Note on this clone: Its antigen is still unknown.

The table came from immunoSEQ multiplex PCR; TCRdb's copy has only in-frame clones and leaves some out. The sample gives 60,000 to 80,000 clones, about 81% of which show up once; about 5% is in the top ten. This chain joins TRBV2 and TRBJ2-1; TRBD1 agrees at 9 bases. The origin of this receptor is an adult with an advanced solid tumor such as melanoma, head and neck, liver or kidney cancer. The source was CD4+ or CD8+ T cells sorted from blood, collected in a trial of the OX40 agonist ivuxolimab. CDR3 protein: CASSEGTGILYNEQFF. In nucleotides, the CDR3 is TGTGCCAGCAGCGAGGGGACAGGGATCCTCTACAATGAGCAGTTCTTC.